Listed here are 25 T cell receptor beta chains from one sample, sequenced in a study of breast tumors, draining lymph nodes, adjacent tissues. Breast cancer patients provided tissue from their axillary draining lymph nodes. TCRdb re-analysed the multiplex PCR reads in MiXCR, keeping a single row per CDR3 protein. The table lists tens of thousands of distinct CDR3 sequences, around 29% of them singletons. The sample comprised axillary lymph node tissue. Every receptor here comes from a female donor with breast cancer. Some clones in this sample may be carry-over from other donors' samples.

This clonotype was recorded at least ten times. V gene TRBV24-1 combines with J gene TRBJ2-2, with 11 bases that match TRBD2. The CDR3 consists of 17 residues. Germline CDR1 and CDR2: KGHDR and SFDVKD. V lost 11 bases, J lost 4 bases, and 14 bases stayed unmatched. The CDR3 sequence: CARKGSSGRAGTGELFF. In DNA, the CDR3 is TGTGCCAGGAAAGGGAGTAGCGGGAGGGCGGGCACCGGGGAGCTGTTTTTT.

Regarding this clonotype: Its ends do not fully match the called genes, so a read error is possible. The chain uses TRBV7-4 and TRBJ1-4; D remains ambiguous. Germline CDR1 reads SGHVT; CDR2 reads SQSDAQ. The CDR3 has 15 residues. DNA of the CDR3: TGTGCCAGCAGTCATCCCTCAGACGTAGGTGAAAAACTGTCTTTT. Encoded protein: CASSHPSDVGEKLSF.

This clonotype is a singleton in its sample. The rearrangement joins TRBV7-2 to TRBJ2-3; possibly TRBD1 or TRBD2 for D (5 bases each). The CDR3 totals 15 residues. With 6 bases removed from V and 11 bases from J, the gap between germline ends came to 24 bases. Germline-derived CDR1 and CDR2 are SGHTA and FQGNSA. As DNA, the CDR3 is TGTGCCAGCAGGCTTCTCATGGGGGTGGCAGCGAGGCAGTATTTT. It specifies CASRLLMGVAARQYF.

This clonotype was recorded many times. V usage is TRBV5-6 and J usage is TRBJ1-2; no reliable D call. In germline, CDR1 is SGHDT, CDR2 YYEEEE. Trimming stripped 3 bases from V and 6 bases from J, with 9 bases between. The CDR3 is 12 residues long. The CDR3 loop is CASSWAEDGYTF. DNA of the CDR3: TGTGCCAGCAGCTGGGCGGAGGATGGCTACACCTTC.

This clonotype was seen only a few times. The chain links TRBV4-1 to TRBJ2-2, with TRBD2 matching over 7 bases. CDR3 length: 19 residues. The junction had 17 bases not matched to a gene; V was cut back by 0 bases and J by 7 bases. From germline, CDR1 is MGHRA and CDR2 YSYEKL. This CDR3 reads CASSQDSREALRYSGELFF. CDR3 sequence (DNA): TGCGCCAGCAGCCAAGATAGTCGGGAGGCCCTACGATATAGCGGGGAGCTGTTTTTT.

This clonotype was found many times. The chain joins TRBV7-8 to TRBJ2-7, with D unresolved. The CDR3 spans 14 residues. Per germline, CDR1 SGHVS and CDR2 FQNEAQ. V lost 7 bases to trimming and J lost 4 bases, with 17 bases between them. The chain's CDR3 is CASTRQSRLYEQYF. The CDR3 region has the DNA TGTGCCAGCACTCGACAAAGCCGATTGTACGAGCAGTACTTC.

This clonotype was counted ten times or more. The chain links TRBV18 to TRBJ1-6, with TRBD1 matching over 8 bases. Germline V gives CDR1 KGHSH, CDR2 LQKENI. The CDR3 totals 14 residues. V lost 2 bases, J lost 7 bases, and 1 base stayed unmatched. The DNA for the CDR3 is TGTGCCAGCTCACCAAACAGGGGGAATTCACCCCTCCACTTT. This gives the protein CASSPNRGNSPLHF.

This chain uses TRBV28 with TRBJ2-7; D might be TRBD2 (5 bases). In germline, CDR1 is MDHEN, CDR2 SYDVKM. V was clipped by 2 bases and J by 10 bases, with 18 bases between them. The CDR3 sequence is 14 residues long. The DNA for the CDR3 is TGTGCCAGCAGTTTAAGCCTAGTGGGAGTCTCACAGTACTTC. Encoded protein: CASSLSLVGVSQYF.

The table lists this clonotype with many counts. The chain uses TRBV7-8 and TRBJ1-5; D may be TRBD1 (5 bases). The length of the CDR3 is 15 residues. Trimming removed 5 bases from V and 7 bases from J, with 18 bases in between. The V gene's germline CDR1 is SGHVS and CDR2 FQNEAQ. As DNA, the CDR3 is TGTGCCAGCAGCACCGACCCGGGGCTCCAGCAGCCCCAGCATTTT. Translated: CASSTDPGLQQPQHF.

Note on this clonotype: A junction boundary mismatches the germline segment, possibly from a read error. The chain employs TRBV9 and TRBJ1-6; possible D gene TRBD1, 6 bases. The CDR3 extends over 14 amino acids. Germline V gives CDR1 SGDLS, CDR2 YYNGEE. The CDR3 region has the DNA TGTGCCAGCAGCGTTGGGGCAGGGGATTCACCCCCCCACTTT. As protein: CASSVGAGDSPPHF.

Concerning this clonotype: The junction departs from germline at one end; a sequencing error may be responsible. For the CDR3, the DNA is TGTCCCAGCAGCCTCCTACAGGGGATCTATGGCTACACCTTC. This codes for CPSSLLQGIYGYTF. V and J are TRBV28 and TRBJ1-2, with 7 bases lining up with TRBD1. The CDR3 covers 14 residues. Germline CDR1 MDHEN, CDR2 SYDVKM.

There are many counts of this clonotype. V is TRBV10-3 and J is TRBJ1-5; D not certain. V was cut by 4 bases and J by 0 bases, with 10 bases left in between. This CDR3 has 15 amino acids. Germline CDR1 reads ENHRY; CDR2 reads SYGVKD. The CDR3 loop is CAISAHLDSNQPQHF. The DNA for the CDR3 is TGTGCCATCAGTGCACACCTTGATAGCAATCAGCCCCAGCATTTT.

To note about this clonotype: A much bigger clone sits one base away, suggesting this may be a read error. The chain joins TRBV15 to TRBJ1-1; D is unresolved. Germline V gene data show CDR1 as LNHNV and CDR2 as YYDKDF (reference sequence). This CDR3 is 12 amino acids long. As DNA, the CDR3 is TGTGCCGCCAGCAGGAGGGAGACTGAAGCTTTCTTT. This gives the protein CAASRRETEAFF.

This clonotype was seen ten or more times. The chain joins TRBV12-3 or TRBV12-4 to TRBJ2-6; D not resolved. V shed 5 bases and J shed 1 base, with 9 bases lying between them. The CDR3 runs to 15 residues. The CDR3 is CASSLGVSGANVLTF. The CDR3 DNA follows: TGTGCCAGCAGTCTTGGGGTATCTGGGGCCAACGTCCTGACTTTC.

This clonotype has ten or more counts. J is TRBJ1-4 and V is TRBV19; D is unclear. CDR3 size: 15 residues. Germline V lookup: CDR1 LNHDA, CDR2 SQIVND (reference sequence). The V end lost 6 bases, the J end lost 8 bases, and 19 bases lay between the germline ends. In DNA, the CDR3 is TGTGCCAGTAGAGACCGTGGCGTAGTTACGGAAAAACTGTTTTTT. This translates into CASRDRGVVTEKLFF.

This clonotype has a count of ten or more. The V gene is TRBV10-3, the J gene TRBJ2-3; D may be TRBD1 (5 bases). The V end was cut by 0 bases, the J end by 5 bases, with 9 bases between. Per the germline V gene, CDR1 is ENHRY and CDR2 is SYGVKD. CDR3 size: 14 residues. The CDR3 loop is CAISESGAVDTQYF. CDR3 DNA sequence: TGTGCCATCAGTGAGTCAGGGGCGGTAGATACGCAGTATTTT.

The sample holds many counts of this clonotype. V usage is TRBV18 and J usage is TRBJ2-1, with 12 bases identical to TRBD2. V lost 2 bases and J lost 8; bases outside the gene matches: 7. This CDR3 has 16 residues. Germline-derived CDR1 and CDR2 are KGHSH and LQKENI. The CDR3 spells CASSPSASGRGDEQFF. The DNA of the CDR3 is TGTGCCAGCTCACCAAGTGCTAGCGGGAGGGGCGATGAGCAGTTCTTC.

Worth noting for this clonotype: Possible read error: a much larger clone is one base away. The chain is built from TRBV27 and TRBJ2-7, with D perhaps matching TRBD1 (6 bases). The CDR3 extends over 14 amino acids. Germline V gene lookup returns CDR1 MNHEY and CDR2 SMNVEV (reference sequence). CDR3 in amino acids: CVSSLGGHIYEQYF. For the CDR3, the DNA is TGTGTCAGCAGTTTAGGGGGACATATTTACGAGCAGTACTTC.

This clonotype was seen repeatedly, ten times or more. This chain uses TRBV20-1 with TRBJ1-1; a possible D gene is TRBD1 (5 bases). The CDR3 has 11 residues. CDR1 and CDR2 (germline): DFQATT, SNEGSKA (reference sequence). The germline V and J ends were trimmed by 1 base and 10 bases, with 10 bases remaining between them. In DNA form, the CDR3 reads TGCAGTGCTAGAGTGCTAGGGACAGCTTTCTTT. Residues: CSARVLGTAFF.

A few counts support this clonotype. A much more abundant neighbour one base away suggests this may be a read error. This rearrangement joins TRBV12-3 or TRBV12-4 to TRBJ2-7; TRBD1 or TRBD2 may be the D gene (5 bases each). This CDR3 is 14 amino acids long. The V end lost 8 bases, the J end lost 0 bases, and 14 bases lay between the germline ends. This CDR3 is CASRHGASSYEQYF. CDR3 DNA sequence: TGTGCCAGCCGACACGGGGCCAGCTCCTACGAGCAGTACTTC.

This clonotype appeared once. This chain links TRBV7-9 with TRBJ1-1; no firm D call. CDR1 and CDR2 from the germline V gene are SEHNR and FQNEAQ (reference sequence). The germline V and J ends were trimmed by 2 bases and 2 bases, with 9 bases remaining between them. CDR3 size: 14 residues. Here the CDR3 reads CASSLSWVNTEAFF. CDR3 DNA: TGTGCCAGCAGCTTAAGTTGGGTTAACACTGAAGCTTTCTTT.

This clonotype was recorded at least ten times. The chain joins TRBV20-1 to TRBJ1-2; D is unresolved. Trimming took off 0 bases at V and 5 bases at J, with 16 bases between the two ends. This CDR3 is built from 15 residues. CDR1 DFQATT and CDR2 SNEGSKA come from the germline V gene (reference sequence). DNA of the CDR3: TGCAGTGCTAGAGAGACCGTCGTGGCGGGTTATGGCTACACCTTC. Translation: CSARETVVAGYGYTF.

The table lists this clonotype with many counts. The chain's CDR3 is CASSSFPGQGGYGYTF. The DNA of the CDR3 is TGTGCCAGCAGCTCGTTCCCGGGACAGGGTGGCTATGGCTACACCTTC. V is TRBV7-2 and J is TRBJ1-2; 9 nucleotides match TRBD1. There are 16 residues in the CDR3. V was pared by 4 bases and J by 4 bases, with 10 bases of the junction left unmatched. Per germline, CDR1 SGHTA and CDR2 FQGNSA.

About this clonotype: The junction differs from germline at one of its ends, possibly a read error. The rearrangement joins TRBV5-1 to TRBJ1-1; D unclear. The germline V gene has CDR1 SGHRS and CDR2 YFSETQ. This CDR3 is built from 14 residues. In DNA form, the CDR3 reads TGTGCCAGCAGCTTGTTTCACATGAACACTGAAGCTTTCTTT. It yields the protein CASSLFHMNTEAFF.

In its sample, this clonotype was seen a few times. The genes are TRBV14 and TRBJ1-1, with 7 nucleotides matching TRBD1. The CDR3 sequence is 14 residues long. Germline V CDR1 and CDR2: SGHDN, FVKESK. V lost 4 bases, J lost 1 base, and 3 bases stayed unmatched. CDR3: CASSPQGGNTEAFF. CDR3 bases: TGTGCCAGCAGCCCTCAGGGGGGGAACACTGAAGCTTTCTTT.